This TCR beta chain was sequenced for a study of PD-1 blockade in classical Hodgkin lymphoma. Whole-study results and caveats: Diminished baseline TCR diversity has been reported in newly diagnosed patients relative to healthy donors.

The germline CDR1 and CDR2 sequences are SGHTA and FQGNSA. V was trimmed by 5 bases and J by 6 bases, leaving 14 bases between them. The CDR3 has 14 amino acids. Some clones are missing from TCRdb's copy, which holds only in-frame ones; the method was immunoSEQ multiplex PCR. Of 15,000 to 20,000 clones in the sample, 87% were seen once. Sample time point: newly diagnosed, previously untreated cHL patient sample. Comparison relied on PBMCs that came from newly diagnosed, untreated classical Hodgkin lymphoma. Notes on this clone: Its cognate antigen is unknown.

The genes are TRBV7-2 and TRBJ2-1, with a possible D match to TRBD2 (5 bases). The sample comprised peripheral blood mononuclear cells (PBMCs). The TCR comes from a human donor with classical Hodgkin lymphoma. The CDR3 loop is CASSLQPSFNEQFF. The CDR3 DNA follows: TGTGCCAGCAGCCTTCAACCTAGCTTCAATGAGCAGTTCTTC.